The following is a T cell receptor beta chain sequence with its context. Its matching antigen is unknown. This sample was taken from a study of cytomegalovirus exposure and HLA in healthy donors. Study-level points and caveats: The study flagged fewer than 200 TCR beta chains as cytomegalovirus-associated.

Primers: 60 Vbeta forward and 13 Jbeta reverse. Original processing methods: As a later analysis found, there were 60 million to 90 million unique TCR beta chains, of which roughly 11 million were shared. Sequencing used immunoSEQ multiplex PCR; TCRdb keeps in-frame clones, though not all of them. V, J and clone size derive from that table, while D and trimming were established from the DNA sequence. The sample includes some 150,000 clones, roughly 80% of them seen just once. The CDR3 runs to 14 residues. The germline V and J ends were trimmed by 5 bases and 0 bases, with 11 bases remaining between them. Per the germline V gene, CDR1 is SGHTA and CDR2 is FQGNSA.

Sequencing was performed on PBMCs. V gene TRBV7-2 combines with J gene TRBJ2-7, with D maybe TRBD1 (7 bases). This receptor was taken from a man in his forties in good health and CMV-seronegative. CDR3 in amino acids: CASSPGGSSYEQYF. The DNA of the CDR3 is TGTGCCAGCAGCCCAGGGGGGAGCTCCTACGAGCAGTACTTC. Complete variable domain (other parts from reference TRBV7-2 and TRBJ2-7): GAGVSQSPSNKVTEKGKDVELRCDPISGHTALYWYRQSLGQGLEFLIYFQGNSAPDKSGLPSDRFSAERTGGSVSTLTIQRTQQEDSAVYLCASSPGGSSYEQYFGPGTRLTVT.